The T cell receptor beta chain under discussion was sequenced for a study of CD8+ T cells in alopecia areata (dated by TCRdb to the late 2010s). Context from the whole study: The treated patients, all with moderate-to-severe alopecia areata, were enrolled in an open-label pilot trial of oral tofacitinib given at 5 to 10 mg twice daily. Tofacitinib-treated patients had biopsies at baseline and at 4 and 24 weeks of treatment, with a later scalp biopsy in several patients. Clonality in the scalp was compared among normal scalp (n=4), patchy alopecia areata scalp (n=8), and alopecia totalis/universalis scalp (n=8). RNA was obtained with the PAXgene miRNA kit for fixed scalp, the miRNeasy kit for PBMCs, and the RNeasy kit for mouse skin. Disease severity in treated patients was measured with the SALT score, which quantifies the percentage of affected scalp surface area. Patients stayed on tofacitinib for 6 to 18 months and then had 6 months of follow-up off drug so that delayed response and recurrence could be assessed. Scalp tissue and sorted CD4+ and CD8+ peripheral blood T cells from patchy and totalis/universalis alopecia areata patients and from healthy controls were covered by human TCRbeta sequencing. To study T cell clonal expansion in alopecia areata, the researchers applied high-throughput TCRbeta sequencing to both the C3H/HeJ mouse model and human patients. Amplification of TCRbeta CDR3 regions was done by immunoSEQ multiplex PCR using 35 Vbeta forward primers and 13 Jbeta reverse primers. Overall study results and their limits: Because the treated cohort was small and had just a single nonresponder, larger studies are needed to establish links between baseline CD8+ expansion and response. Scalp TCR repertoire analysis is complicated because resident alphabeta T cells in normal human skin are also sequenced, whereas mouse skin is dominated by gammadelta T cells. Many expanded lesional clones were found to persist in scalp and blood during tofacitinib treatment, and relapse after treatment cessation may be partly explained by this persistence. TCR sequences shared between patients were less clear than in mice, possibly partly because of HLA diversity in the patient population. Compared with normal scalp, lesional scalp, particularly in alopecia totalis/universalis, had higher clonality and more expanded CD8+ clones, which suggests antigenic drive. Tofacitinib significantly decreased scalp clonality and the number of expanded CD8+ clones among the top 100 scalp clones.

From cysteine to phenylalanine, the CDR3 is 15 amino acids long. The sequence is cut down to CDR3 DNA, 45 bases in frame from base 1. From the germline V gene, CDR1 is LGHNT and CDR2 is FRNRAP. Ends trimmed: V by 7 bases, J by 5 bases; bases unmatched to a gene: 8. Library construction relied on the immunoSEQ multiplex PCR assay. RNA was extracted from all samples and reverse transcribed into cDNA as template for TCR sequencing. SuperScript III was used to make first-strand cDNA, primed with a 2:1 mix of oligo-dT and random hexamers. A synthetic immune receptor repertoire was used to measure amplification bias, and any remaining bias was corrected computationally. Regarding the original processing steps: Raw reads were preprocessed to remove errors, and CDR3 was defined by IMGT conventions from the conserved cysteine to phenylalanine. Clonality was computed as 1 minus the Shannon entropy, with the entropy normalized by log2 of the number of productive unique TCRs. Whether each scalp clone was CD4 or CD8 was inferred by checking scalp TCRbeta sequences against the CD4 and CD8 repertoires from sorted blood. Here the immuneACCESS table is served through TCRdb, limited to in-frame sequences with V and J called. Missing clones are a known gap in these copies; in checked studies unresolved V genes cover under half, and the rest lacks a known reason. That table gives V, J and clone size, and the DNA gave D and trimming. This sample comprises around 150,000 clones, 50% to 65% of them detected only once. The ten largest clones capture 13% to 15% of the sample.

This clone occurred a few times. Its antigen is not yet known. Base qualities were left out, and no much larger clone turns up one base away. The sample's time point label, in plain terms: 24 weeks on oral tofacitinib. The meaning of the sample's treatment or condition label: oral pan-JAK inhibitor, 5-10 mg twice daily. From alopecia areata patients, peripheral blood was collected along with lesional scalp punch biopsies. PBMCs were isolated by density centrifugation and stained for CD3, CD4 and CD8, and CD4+ and CD8+ T cells were sorted on a FACSAria. Recombination linked TRBV12-5 to TRBJ1-6; TRBD1 matches 7 bases in the middle. The sequence was collected from a human donor with alopecia areata. The source was CD4+ T cells sorted from blood, collected at week 24, from a patient treated with tofacitinib. The CDR3 region: CASARTGQNNSPLHF. The DNA sequence is given as TGTGCTAGTGCTCGGACAGGCCAGAATAATTCACCCCTCCACTTT.